This T cell receptor beta chain was sequenced during a study of T cell responses to AZD1222 COVID-19 vaccine. Study-level information: Pooling covered second doses at about 4 or about 12 weeks.

In germline, CDR1 is MNHEY, CDR2 SVGEGT. V was clipped by 2 bases and J by 1 base, with 13 bases between them. The CDR3 totals 16 residues. Using immunoSEQ multiplex PCR, the repertoire was profiled, and TCRdb retains in-frame clones only, with some absent. The table lists 160,000 or so clones, around 90% of them singletons. The chain carries TRBV6-2 or TRBV6-3 and TRBJ2-3, with D maybe TRBD2 (6 bases). The receptor's source is an adult in good health. The material sequenced was peripheral blood, taken on day 0 of AZD1222 vaccination. CDR3 sequence: CASSYRSPGGTDTQYF. The CDR3 DNA sequence: TGTGCCAGCAGTTACCGGTCCCCGGGGGGCACAGATACGCAGTATTTT.